The sequence of this T cell receptor (beta chain) was determined in a study of CD8+CD57+ T cells in acquired aplastic anemia. Looking at the study overall: Sorted CD4+ and CD8+ cells gave a mean 3.2 ug DNA, range about 0.2 to 27.4 ug.

The use of genomic DNA as template underpinned the TCR beta VDJ and CDR3 profiling. TCRdb re-called the reads with MiXCR, one entry per CDR3 protein. The sample carries under 350,000 distinct CDR3 sequences, approximately 57% recorded once. Study-wide findings and caveats: The study identified twenty-nine CD8+ CDR3 sequences shared by patients and controls. With respect to CD8+ Simpson's diversity, patients and controls did not differ significantly.

This clonotype was recorded a few times. The antigen remains unidentified. Germline-derived CDR1 and CDR2 are SNHLY and FYNNEI. CDR3 length: 16 residues. Trimming stripped 2 bases from V and 2 bases from J, with 10 bases between. The chain uses TRBV2 and TRBJ2-6, with a weak D call TRBD2 (5 bases). The clonotype originates from a human donor with severe aplastic anemia or a healthy control (not recorded which). Sequenced: sorted CD4+, CD8+, or CD8+CD57+ T cells (not recorded which) from PBMCs. The CDR3 DNA reads TGTGCCAGCAGTGAATGGACTGTTACTGGGGCCAACGTCCTGACTTTC. This codes for CASSEWTVTGANVLTF.